One and the same sample provided the 7 T cell receptor beta chains below, sequenced in a study of cytomegalovirus exposure and HLA in healthy donors (dated 2017 in TCRdb). The library came from the immunoSEQ multiplex PCR assay. The multiplex PCR relied on a mix of 60 forward primers for TCR Vbeta segments and 13 reverse primers for TCR Jbeta segments. The table comes from immuneACCESS by way of TCRdb, which keeps in-frame sequences with V and J called. Part of the clones is missing from these tables; in studies checked, under half for an unresolved V gene and the rest for unknown reasons. Recorded for this sample are under 200,000 clones; around 68% of them occurred a single time. Together, the top ten hold approximately 1.5% of the sample. The sample taken for sequencing was PBMCs. These TCRs come from a man in his fifties in good health and CMV-seronegative.

The V gene is TRBV7-6, the J gene TRBJ2-2; D perhaps matches TRBD2 (5 bases). V was shortened by 4 bases and J by 3 bases, with 18 bases between the two germline ends. The CDR3 is 17 amino acids. Germline V gene data show CDR1 as SGHVS and CDR2 as FNYEAQ. This CDR3 is CASSSGMTLVDTGELFF. CDR3 DNA: TGTGCCAGCAGCTCGGGGATGACCTTAGTTGACACCGGGGAGCTGTTTTTT.

This clone was observed a handful of times. The chain employs TRBV4-1 and TRBJ2-2; 10 bases align to TRBD1. CDR1 MGHRA and CDR2 YSYEKL come from the germline V gene. The CDR3 is 19 residues long. V lost 3 bases and J lost 2; bases outside the gene matches: 12. The CDR3 reads CASSHQPPGQGPNTGELFF. The CDR3 DNA follows: TGCGCCAGCAGCCATCAACCACCGGGACAGGGGCCAAACACCGGGGAGCTGTTTTTT.

The chain combines TRBV7-2 with TRBJ2-2, with TRBD2 identical over 13 bases. The CDR3 loop spans 17 amino acids. V gave up 5 bases and J gave up 4 bases; unmatched junction bases: 7. From germline, CDR1 is SGHTA and CDR2 FQGNSA. CDR3 protein: CASSVLAGGQGTGELFF. CDR3 DNA sequence: TGTGCCAGCAGCGTACTAGCGGGGGGGCAGGGCACCGGGGAGCTGTTTTTT.

The chain uses TRBV7-2 and TRBJ1-1, with a tentative D call TRBD1 (5 bases). Germline V CDR1 and CDR2: SGHTA, FQGNSA. The CDR3 runs to 14 residues. The V end lost 1 base, the J end lost 2 bases, and 8 bases lay between the germline ends. The chain's CDR3 is CASSLGRGNTEAFF. CDR3 nucleotide sequence: TGTGCCAGCAGCTTAGGAAGGGGCAACACTGAAGCTTTCTTT.

The chain joins TRBV5-6 to TRBJ2-7, with D perhaps TRBD2 (6 bases). Germline V gene sequence: CDR1 SGHDT, CDR2 YYEEEE. The CDR3 consists of 16 residues. Trimming shortened V by 2 bases and J by 0 bases, and 15 bases separated the two germline ends. In DNA form, the CDR3 reads TGTGCCAGCAGCTTAGACACCGGGACTTACTCCTACGAGCAGTACTTC. Its translation is CASSLDTGTYSYEQYF.

The V and J genes are TRBV6-1 and TRBJ2-3; the match to TRBD2 covers 8 bases. CDR1 is MNHNS, CDR2 SASEGT, per germline. The ends lost 6 bases at V and 0 bases at J; junction bases unmatched: 2. CDR3 length: 14 amino acids. CDR3 nucleotides: TGTGCCAGCAGAAGCGGGGGTAGCACAGATACGCAGTATTTT. It specifies CASRSGGSTDTQYF.

This rearrangement joins TRBV7-9 to TRBJ2-1, with D possibly TRBD2 on 5 matching bases. The germline V and J ends were trimmed by 3 bases and 10 bases, with 10 bases remaining between them. This CDR3 is built from 12 residues. Germline V gene lookup returns CDR1 SEHNR and CDR2 FQNEAQ (reference sequence). CDR3 sequence (DNA): TGTGCCAGCAGCTTGCCTAGCCCGGAGCAGTTCTTC. The encoded protein is CASSLPSPEQFF.